The rows below give T cell receptor beta chains drawn from one sample of a study of vaccination and CD4 T cells after COVID-19. No antigen is known for these receptors. TCRdb re-called the PCR reads with MiXCR, one entry per CDR3 protein. This table has around 20,000 distinct CDR3 sequences, roughly 50% appearing once. Sample: CD4+ T cells from blood, cultured in vitro. Every receptor here comes from a human donor who had recovered from COVID-19. Both conserved end residues are part of each CDR3. The D gene is left open where the match is weak. Expanded clones get a size class; other rows say once, few or many, or leave the size out.

v_call,j_call,clone_size,d_call,cdr3_length,cdr3_aa,cdr3_nt
TRBV30,TRBJ1-6,few,-,12,CAWGRLNSPLHF,TGTGCCTGGGGCAGGCTAAATTCACCCCTCCACTTT
TRBV6-1,TRBJ1-6,-,-,15,CASKGPGKKYSPLHF,TGTGCCAGCAAGGGGCCGGGAAAAAAGTATTCACCCCTCCACTTT
TRBV7-3,TRBJ2-7,-,-,14,CASSFTGGRYEQYF,TGTGCCAGCAGCTTTACCGGGGGGCGCTACGAGCAGTACTTC
TRBV20-1,TRBJ2-1,-,TRBD2,15,CSARGSSGNYNEQFF,TGCAGTGCTAGAGGCTCTAGCGGGAACTACAATGAGCAGTTCTTC
TRBV20-1,TRBJ2-5,-,-,14,CSARDGTYQETQYF,TGCAGTGCTAGAGACGGGACTTACCAAGAGACCCAGTACTTC
TRBV7-3,TRBJ2-6,once,-,18,CASSSAWGRISGANVLTF,TGTGCCAGCAGCTCCGCGTGGGGGAGAATCTCTGGGGCCAACGTCCTGACTTTC
TRBV27,TRBJ1-1,-,-,14,CASRGGGGITQAFF,TGTGCCAGCAGGGGGGGAGGAGGTATAACCCAAGCTTTCTTT
TRBV25-1,TRBJ1-6,few,-,15,CASSDPSSYNSPLHF,TGTGCCAGCAGTGACCCGAGCTCCTATAATTCACCCCTCCACTTT
TRBV6-1,TRBJ1-1,-,TRBD1,13,CARGRTGHTEAFF,TGTGCCAGGGGAAGGACAGGGCACACTGAAGCTTTCTTT
TRBV12-3/TRBV12-4,TRBJ2-7,-,-,15,CASSWSIRGPYEQYF,TGTGCCAGCAGTTGGAGCATCAGAGGGCCTTACGAGCAGTACTTC
TRBV7-2,TRBJ1-2,-,TRBD1,15,CASSSRQGTNYGYTF,TGTGCCAGCAGCTCCCGACAGGGGACTAACTATGGCTACACCTTC
TRBV20-1,TRBJ2-5,few,TRBD1,15,CSARSTRDRGETQYF,TGCAGTGCTAGATCTACCCGGGACAGGGGAGAGACCCAGTACTTC
TRBV6-1,TRBJ2-2,-,-,14,CASRLQANTGELFF,TGTGCCAGCAGACTCCAGGCGAACACCGGGGAGCTGTTTTTT
TRBV7-9,TRBJ1-2,-,-,14,CASSQDGGPHGYTF,TGTGCCAGCAGCCAGGATGGGGGGCCCCATGGCTACACCTTC
TRBV19,TRBJ1-5,-,-,14,CASNNAGGNQPQHF,TGTGCCAGTAACAACGCGGGCGGCAATCAGCCCCAGCATTTT
TRBV19,TRBJ2-5,few,TRBD1,15,CASSPLGQGGETQYF,TGTGCCAGTAGTCCCCTCGGACAGGGGGGAGAGACCCAGTACTTC
TRBV24-1,TRBJ2-5,-,TRBD1,16,CATSDLAAGGTETQYF,TGTGCCACCAGTGATTTGGCTGCAGGGGGAACGGAGACCCAGTACTTC
TRBV28,TRBJ1-6,few,-,13,CASIQGEGSPLHF,TGTGCCAGCATTCAAGGGGAAGGTTCACCCCTCCACTTT
TRBV5-8,TRBJ1-2,-,-,15,CASSLQGWVNYGYTF,TGTGCCAGCAGCTTGCAGGGTTGGGTTAACTATGGCTACACCTTC
TRBV7-8,TRBJ2-1,-,TRBD2,19,CASSLKPEESGRLGNEQFF,TGTGCCAGCAGCTTAAAACCCGAGGAGAGCGGGAGACTGGGCAATGAGCAGTTCTTC
TRBV11-3,TRBJ2-2,-,TRBD1,15,CASSPGQGNTGELFF,TGTGCCAGCAGCCCGGGACAGGGGAACACCGGGGAGCTGTTTTTT
TRBV15,TRBJ2-7,-,TRBD2,14,CATSRGGGGYEQYF,TGTGCCACCAGCAGAGGGGGGGGAGGCTACGAGCAGTACTTC
TRBV7-8,TRBJ2-3,-,TRBD2,17,CASSPGTSGIRSDTQYF,TGTGCCAGCAGCCCGGGAACTAGCGGGATTCGATCAGATACGCAGTATTTT